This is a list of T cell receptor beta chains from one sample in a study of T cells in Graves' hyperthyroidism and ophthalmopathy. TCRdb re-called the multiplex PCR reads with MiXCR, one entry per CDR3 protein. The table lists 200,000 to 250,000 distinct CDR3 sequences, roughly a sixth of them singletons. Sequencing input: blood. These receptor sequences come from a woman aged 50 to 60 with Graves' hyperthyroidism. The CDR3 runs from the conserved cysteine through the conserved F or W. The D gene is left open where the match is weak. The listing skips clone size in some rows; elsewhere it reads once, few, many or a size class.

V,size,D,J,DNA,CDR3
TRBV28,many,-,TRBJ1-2,TGTGCCAGCAGTCTGCAGGGTGCCGAAGCTAACTATGGCTACACCTTC,CASSLQGAEANYGYTF
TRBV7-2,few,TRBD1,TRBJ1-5,TGTGCCAGCAGCTTAGAAACAGGGGTCTATCAGCCCCAGCATTTT,CASSLETGVYQPQHF
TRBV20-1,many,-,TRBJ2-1,TGCAGTCCTAGCACAAACTCCTACAATGAGCAGTTCTTC,CSPSTNSYNEQFF
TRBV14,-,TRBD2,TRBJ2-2,TGTGCCAGCAGCCAAGATATCGGGAGGGTCGGGGAGCTGTTTTTT,CASSQDIGRVGELFF
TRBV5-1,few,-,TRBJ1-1,TGCGCCAGTCAGAATCCAACCACCTTGAACACTGAAGCTTTCTTT,CASQNPTTLNTEAFF
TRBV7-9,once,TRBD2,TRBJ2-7,TGTGCCAGCAGCTTAGGCCTGTCGGGAGGGTCCTACGAGCAGTACTTC,CASSLGLSGGSYEQYF
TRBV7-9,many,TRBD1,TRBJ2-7,TGTGCCAGCAGCCCCTCCGGGACAGGGGGCGGCGAGCAGTACTTC,CASSPSGTGGGEQYF
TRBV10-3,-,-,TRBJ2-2,TGTGCCATCAGCCCGGGACAGAACACCGGGGAGCTGTTTTTT,CAISPGQNTGELFF
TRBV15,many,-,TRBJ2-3,TGTGCCACCAGCAGAGATATTGGGTTAGATACGCAGTATTTT,CATSRDIGLDTQYF
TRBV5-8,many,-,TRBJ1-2,TGTGCCAGCAGCTTGGGAGCGCGGAGGGGGTTTGGCTACACCTTC,CASSLGARRGFGYTF
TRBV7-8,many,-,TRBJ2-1,TGTGCCAGCAGCTTATTACGAGTTGGAGAGCAGTTCTTC,CASSLLRVGEQFF
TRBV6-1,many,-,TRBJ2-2,TGTGCCAGCGGGGACGGTGGAGGGACCGGGGAGCTGTTTTTT,CASGDGGGTGELFF
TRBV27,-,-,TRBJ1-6,TGTGCCAGCAGTCCATCGGGGGCCTCACCCCTCCACTTT,CASSPSGASPLHF
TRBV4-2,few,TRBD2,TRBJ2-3,TGTGCCAGCAGCCGAACAGGGACTAGCGGAACAGATACGCAGTATTTT,CASSRTGTSGTDTQYF
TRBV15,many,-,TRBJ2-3,TGTGCCACCAGCAGTAGCCTAGGGGATACGCAGTATTTT,CATSSSLGDTQYF
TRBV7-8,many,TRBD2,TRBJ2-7,TGTGCCAGCAGCTTAGTACTAGCGGTCTCCTACGAGCAGTACTTC,CASSLVLAVSYEQYF
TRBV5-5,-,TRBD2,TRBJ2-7,TGTGCCAGCAGCTTGTGGTCTAGCGGGAGTGGGTACGAGCAGTACTTC,CASSLWSSGSGYEQYF
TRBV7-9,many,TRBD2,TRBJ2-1,TGTGCCAGCAGCTTAACAATACTGGGGGGGAATGAGCAGTTCTTC,CASSLTILGGNEQFF
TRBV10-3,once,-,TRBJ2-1,TGTGCCATCACTTTCGGGACTCACAGCTCCTACAATGAGCAGTTCTTC,CAITFGTHSSYNEQFF
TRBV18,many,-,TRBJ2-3,TGTGCCAGCTCACCACCTTCGGGGGTGGGAGATACGCAGTATTTT,CASSPPSGVGDTQYF
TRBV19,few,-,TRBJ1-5,TGTGCCAGTAGTATGATCTCGGGGTCCGGCAATCAGCCCCAGCATTTT,CASSMISGSGNQPQHF
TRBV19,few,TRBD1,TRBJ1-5,TGTGCCAGTAGTTACGACAGGGTGAACTACCAGCCCCAGCATTTT,CASSYDRVNYQPQHF
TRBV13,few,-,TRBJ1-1,TGTGCCAGCAGCTTACATTATGGGGGCACTGAAGCTTTCTTT,CASSLHYGGTEAFF
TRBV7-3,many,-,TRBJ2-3,TGTGCCAGCAGCTTAGGGCCATCCGATACGCAGTATTTT,CASSLGPSDTQYF
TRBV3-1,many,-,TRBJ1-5,TGTGCCAGCAGTCCATGGACCGATCAGCCCCAGCATTTT,CASSPWTDQPQHF
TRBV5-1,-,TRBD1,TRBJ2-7,TGCGCCAGCAGCTTAACAGGGGAGACCTACGAGCAGTACTTC,CASSLTGETYEQYF